This TCR beta chain was found in a study of CD8+ T cells in alopecia areata. The CDR3 has 16 residues. The V gene end was trimmed by 2 bases and the J gene end by 0 bases; junction bases not matched to a gene: 7. Germline values: CDR1 MDHEN, CDR2 SYDVKM. Reverse transcription of extracted RNA yielded cDNA, which provided the sequencing template. Generated by immunoSEQ multiplex PCR, the TCRdb table keeps only in-frame clones and is missing some. The table lists about 110,000 clones, around 59% of them singletons. The material sequenced was CD8+ T cells sorted from blood. This chain joins TRBV28 and TRBJ2-7; the match to TRBD1 covers 7 bases. The sequence derives from a human donor in good health. The DNA of the CDR3 is TGTGCCAGCAGTTTAGTAGGGGGCAGTAGCTCCTACGAGCAGTACTTC. Encoded protein: CASSLVGGSSSYEQYF.